This passage covers 10 T cell receptor beta chains from one sample sequenced in a study of response to subunit inactivated influenza vaccine. TCRdb re-called the RT-PCR reads through MiXCR, storing one row per CDR3 protein. The sample holds approximately 700,000 distinct CDR3 sequences; around 16% are singletons and the top ten take approximately 10%. The input for sequencing was PBMCs from blood, taken about 13 days after vaccination. Every receptor here comes from a man aged 50-60 years who received an inactivated influenza vaccine.

V and J are TRBV19 and TRBJ1-1, with D perhaps TRBD1 (6 bases). This CDR3 is 14 amino acids long. The germline CDR1 and CDR2 sequences are LNHDA and SQIVND (reference sequence). The ends were cut back, 7 bases at V and 3 bases at J, with 15 bases in the middle. CDR3 residues: CASTRAGVDTEAFF. CDR3 DNA sequence: TGTGCCAGTACGAGGGCAGGGGTCGACACTGAAGCTTTCTTT.

The V gene is TRBV14, the J gene TRBJ2-7; 7 bases map to TRBD1. V shed 4 bases and J 2 bases; nucleotides not matched to a gene: 8. CDR1 and CDR2 (germline): SGHDN, FVKESK. CDR3 size: 15 residues. In nucleotides, the CDR3 is TGTGCCAGCAGCCTCACAGGGGCCCCTACCTACGAGCAGTACTTC. Protein: CASSLTGAPTYEQYF.

This clonotype has only a few counts. V and J are TRBV7-6 and TRBJ2-3, with 7 bases identical to TRBD2. Looked up from germline, CDR1 is SGHVS and CDR2 is FNYEAQ. The CDR3 runs 15 residues. V dropped 2 bases and J dropped 4; count of bases not matched to a gene: 6. CDR3 sequence: CASSLMAGEADTQYF. CDR3 coding DNA: TGTGCCAGCAGCTTAATGGCGGGAGAAGCAGATACGCAGTATTTT.

V usage is TRBV12-3 or TRBV12-4 and J usage is TRBJ1-5; 11 positions agree with TRBD1. V lost 2 bases, J lost 7 bases, and 4 bases stayed unmatched. CDR3 size: 15 residues. The CDR3 sequence: CASSLRGQGDQPQHF. The CDR3 nucleotides are TGTGCCAGCAGTTTAAGGGGACAGGGGGACCAGCCCCAGCATTTT.

The rearrangement links TRBV3-1 to TRBJ1-5, with no clear D. Germline V lookup: CDR1 LGHDT, CDR2 YNNKEL (reference sequence). V lost 0 bases and J 7 bases, leaving 7 bases between the germline ends. The CDR3 length is 13 residues. CDR3: CASSQEGIQPQHF. Written as DNA, the CDR3 is TGTGCCAGCAGCCAAGAGGGGATACAGCCCCAGCATTTT.

This clonotype has more than one count but fewer than ten. The rearrangement joins TRBV28 to TRBJ2-7; D is unclear. The CDR3 spans 16 residues. The V gene lost 3 bases and the J gene lost 0 bases, with 15 bases spanning the gap. The V gene's germline CDR1 is MDHEN and CDR2 SYDVKM. The CDR3 DNA follows: TGTGCCAGCAGTTTTCCCCTCACCTCGCGCTCCTACGAGCAGTACTTC. This translates into CASSFPLTSRSYEQYF.

The chain carries TRBV11-1 and TRBJ2-7; 8 bases line up with TRBD2. Trimming removed 5 bases from V and 5 bases from J; junction bases left unmatched: 8. Germline loops: CDR1 SGHAT, CDR2 FQDESV (reference sequence). This CDR3 comprises 14 residues. CDR3 protein: CASSPLAVWDEQYF. DNA for the CDR3: TGTGCCAGCAGCCCACTAGCGGTTTGGGACGAGCAGTACTTC.

The chain links TRBV28 to TRBJ2-7; TRBD1 agrees at 9 bases. The CDR3 runs to 14 residues. Germline assignment: CDR1 MDHEN and CDR2 SYDVKM. The V and J ends lost 7 bases and 4 bases, in that order; junction bases with no gene match: 8. CDR3 sequence (DNA): TGTGCCAGCACCACACAGGGGGCCCTATACGAGCAGTACTTC. This gives the protein CASTTQGALYEQYF.

The chain has TRBV6-6 and TRBJ2-7; 7 nucleotides agree with TRBD1. There are 13 residues in the CDR3. CDR1 and CDR2 (germline): MNHNY, SVGAGI (reference sequence). After removal of 7 bases from V and 3 bases from J, the junction contained 6 bases not matched to a gene. CDR3: CASNSGGYYEQYF. The CDR3 DNA sequence: TGTGCCAGCAACTCAGGGGGTTACTACGAGCAGTACTTC.

This chain links TRBV7-9 with TRBJ2-3; the match to TRBD2 covers 8 bases. With V trimmed by 8 bases and J by 3 bases, 10 bases remained unmatched. The germline gives CDR1 SEHNR, CDR2 FQNEAQ (reference sequence). The CDR3 is made up of 15 amino acids. For the CDR3, the DNA is TGTGCCAGCGCTCGTCCGGGGGGGGGAACAGATACGCAGTATTTT. It encodes CASARPGGGTDTQYF.